What follows describes a single TCR beta chain. This clonotype was seen repeatedly, ten times or more. Its cognate antigen has yet to be identified. No per-base quality is available; no much larger clone lies one base away. The axillary draining lymph nodes of breast cancer patients were the source of the lymph node samples. This entry belongs to a study of breast tumors, draining lymph nodes, adjacent tissues listed by TCRdb under 2016. Concerning the study at large: In breast cancer patients, the study compared the TCR beta repertoires of tumor, adjacent nontumor tissue and axillary lymph nodes. The study was designed to assess the relationships and possible T-cell exchange between tumor, surrounding tissue and draining lymph node repertoires in human breast cancer.

Overall study results and their limits: Tumors showed preferential V and J gene usage, and their T-cell repertoire diversity fell below that of lymph nodes yet above that of nontumor tissue. Tumor and nontumor tissue repertoires were significantly more similar in luminal-like than in basal-like breast cancer. The data were considered consistent with most tumor T cells being derived from the lymph node and subsequently expanding within tumor tissue. The conclusion that tumor T cells originate in lymph nodes was framed as consistent with a hypothesis rather than directly demonstrated.

The sequencer was an Illumina HiSeq 2000. TCR beta chain libraries were generated through multiplex PCR amplification. High-throughput sequencing was used to analyze the amplified TCR beta chain products. TCRdb's own reprocessing of the public reads used fastp at Q25 and MiXCR and kept productive beta chains. Rows are combined by CDR3 protein, so each entry shows the most common genes and DNA. A total of about 180,000 distinct CDR3 sequences appear in this sample, 30% to 40% of them only once. The ten largest clones take up 3.8% of the sample. From a lookup of the germline V gene (reference sequence), CDR1 and CDR2 are LGHDT and YNNKEL. Relative to germline, V is 6 bases shorter and J is 1 base shorter, with 14 bases between their ends. The CDR3, from cysteine to phenylalanine, totals 15 residues. The DNA shown is the 45-base CDR3, in frame from base 1.

Material for sequencing was axillary lymph node tissue. This clonotype was sampled from a female donor with breast cancer. Some clones in this sample may be carry-over from other donors' samples. This chain is built from TRBV3-1 and TRBJ2-3; matching of 6 bases hints at TRBD1 as the D gene. CDR3 protein: CASSSLRTGTDTQYF. The nucleotide sequence is TGTGCCAGCAGTTCCCTTAGGACAGGCACAGATACGCAGTATTTT.